This entry lists 12 T cell receptor beta chains sequenced from one sample in a study of blood T cells in healthy people across ages. A second PCR of about 7 to 12 cycles used a sample-barcoded 5' primer and a J-beta primer mix. A single record per CDR3 protein comes from TCRdb applying MiXCR to the 5' RACE reads. The data hold some 1.5 million distinct CDR3 sequences, with about 30% observed a single time. The sample consisted of blood. The receptors shown here come from a woman between 25 and 40 years old in good health.

This clonotype has a count of ten or more. CDR3 nucleotides: TGTGCCAGCCGGCGGGAGGGCAATGAGCAGTTCTTC. Its protein is CASRREGNEQFF. The chain recombines TRBV7-2 with TRBJ2-1; TRBD2 agrees at 9 bases. Germline CDR1 reads SGHTA; CDR2 reads FQGNSA. Unmatched junction bases numbered 2, after V lost 8 bases and J lost 6 bases. CDR3 length equals 12 residues.

At least ten counts were recorded for this clonotype. At one boundary the junction diverges from the germline segment, which might be a read error. The chain uses TRBV5-1 and TRBJ1-1, with a tentative D call TRBD1 (6 bases). The CDR3 consists of 14 residues. The germline V gene encodes CDR1 SGHRS and CDR2 YFSETQ. The CDR3 DNA reads TGTGCCAGCAGCTTAGAGGGGGGGAACACTGAAGCTTTCTTT. It specifies CASSLEGGNTEAFF.

For this clonotype: One junction end disagrees with the germline gene, perhaps due to a read error. The gene calls are TRBV2 and TRBJ1-5; possible D gene TRBD1, 5 bases. Germline CDR1 is SNHLY and CDR2 is FYNNEI. The CDR3 covers 15 residues. The CDR3 bases are TGTGCCCGCAGGAGCAGGGCGGAAGGCAATCAGCCCCAGCATTTT. It codes for CARRSRAEGNQPQHF.

This clonotype has more than one count but fewer than ten. CDR3 loop: CASSYSGRYERYF. The CDR3 DNA reads as TGTGCCAGCAGTTACTCGGGGCGGTACGAGCGGTACTTC. This chain uses TRBV6-6 with TRBJ2-5, with TRBD1 as a possible D gene (5 bases). CDR3 length: 13 amino acids. The germline V gene has CDR1 MNHNY and CDR2 SVGAGI (reference sequence). The V and J ends lost 0 bases and 13 bases respectively, with 15 bases between them.

This clonotype has ten or more counts. This sequence joins TRBV20-1 and TRBJ2-7, with a possible D match to TRBD1 (6 bases). The CDR3 runs 14 residues. Germline CDR1 reads DFQATT; CDR2 reads SNEGSKA (reference sequence). V shed 0 bases and J shed 6 bases, with 15 bases lying between them. The CDR3 DNA follows: TGCAGTGCTAGAGACAGGGGCACTTTTGGCGAGCAGTACTTC. Protein product: CSARDRGTFGEQYF.

The chain uses TRBV7-2 and TRBJ2-7; no definite D call. Germline V lookup: CDR1 SGHTA, CDR2 FQGNSA. The length of the CDR3 is 12 residues. Trimming removed 0 bases from V and 11 bases from J, with 11 bases in between. The CDR3 DNA sequence: TGTGCCAGCAGCTTAGCAAAATCGCCCAAGTACTTC. Its translation: CASSLAKSPKYF.

This sequence joins TRBV9 and TRBJ2-7; D call uncertain. V gave up 0 bases and J gave up 2 bases, with 9 bases separating them. The CDR3 spans 14 residues. Germline V lookup: CDR1 SGDLS, CDR2 YYNGEE. The CDR3 DNA reads TGTGCCAGCAGCGTAGGGGAAGGAGCCTACGAGCAGTACTTC. Its translation: CASSVGEGAYEQYF.

With regard to this clonotype: The junction shows a germline mismatch at one end, possibly a read error. V usage is TRBV24-1 and J usage is TRBJ2-6; TRBD1 matches 7 bases. The germline V gene has CDR1 KGHDR and CDR2 SFDVKD. The CDR3 runs to 16 residues. CDR3 sequence reads: CATSDPGGAGTNVLTF. DNA of the CDR3: TGTGCCACCAGTGATCCAGGGGGAGCTGGGACCAACGTCCTGACTTTC.

This clonotype has only a few counts. The V call is TRBV2, the J call TRBJ2-5; 11 bases are a match to TRBD2. V gave up 5 bases and J gave up 2 bases; unmatched junction bases: 4. Germline CDR1 is SNHLY and CDR2 is FYNNEI. The CDR3 is made up of 15 amino acids. In DNA, the CDR3 is TGTGCCAGCAGTTGGACTAGCGGGCCGCAAGAGACCCAGTACTTC. Residues: CASSWTSGPQETQYF.

The chain couples TRBV5-1 to TRBJ1-4; 11 bases are a match to TRBD1. Germline V gives CDR1 SGHRS, CDR2 YFSETQ. The length of the CDR3 is 17 residues. V shed 4 bases and J 5 bases; nucleotides not matched to a gene: 10. This CDR3 is CASSIRTGGFENEKLFF. DNA for the CDR3: TGCGCCAGCAGCATTCGGACAGGGGGCTTCGAAAATGAAAAACTGTTTTTT.

This chain connects TRBV7-2 to TRBJ1-5, with TRBD1 matching over 7 bases. This CDR3 is built from 15 residues. Germline V lookup: CDR1 SGHTA, CDR2 FQGNSA. The J segment lost 3 bases and the V segment lost 3 bases, leaving 5 bases of the junction unmatched. CDR3 residues: CASSFTGVTNQPQHF. DNA for the CDR3: TGTGCCAGCAGCTTTACAGGGGTCACCAATCAGCCCCAGCATTTT.

This clonotype appeared a few times. The chain recombines TRBV7-2 with TRBJ2-3; TRBD1 matches at 10 bases. After removal of 3 bases from V and 2 bases from J, the junction contained 11 bases not matched to a gene. The CDR3 sequence is 18 residues long. The germline CDR1 and CDR2 sequences are SGHTA and FQGNSA. The CDR3 nucleotides are TGTGCCAGCAGCTTGACAGGGGGCTTCCCCGGCCTCACAGATACGCAGTATTTT. The encoded protein is CASSLTGGFPGLTDTQYF.